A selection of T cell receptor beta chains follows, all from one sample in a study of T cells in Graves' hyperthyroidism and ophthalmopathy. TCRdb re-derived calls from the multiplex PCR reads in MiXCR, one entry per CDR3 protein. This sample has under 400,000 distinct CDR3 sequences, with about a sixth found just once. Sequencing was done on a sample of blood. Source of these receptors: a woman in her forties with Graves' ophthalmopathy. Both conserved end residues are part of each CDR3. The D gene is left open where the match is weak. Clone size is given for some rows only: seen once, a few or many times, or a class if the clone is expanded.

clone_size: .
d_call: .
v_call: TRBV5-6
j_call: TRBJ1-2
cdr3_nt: TGTGCCAGCAGCTCGATCGGGAGGAACTATGGCTACACCTTC
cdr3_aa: CASSSIGRNYGYTF

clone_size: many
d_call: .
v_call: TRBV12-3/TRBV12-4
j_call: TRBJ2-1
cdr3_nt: TGTGCCAGCACCTCTCTTTCCGGGGGATACAATGAGCAGTTCTTC
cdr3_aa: CASTSLSGGYNEQFF

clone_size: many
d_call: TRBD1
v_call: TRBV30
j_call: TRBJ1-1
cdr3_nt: TGTGCCTGGAGTGGCGGGACAGGGAGGACTGAAGCTTTCTTT
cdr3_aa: CAWSGGTGRTEAFF

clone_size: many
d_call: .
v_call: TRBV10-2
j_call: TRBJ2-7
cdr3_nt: TGCGCCAGCAGTGAGTCTAGCGGATCCTACGAGCAGTACTTC
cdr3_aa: CASSESSGSYEQYF

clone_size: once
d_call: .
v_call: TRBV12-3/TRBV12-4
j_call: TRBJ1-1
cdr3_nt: TGTGCCAGCAGACGGGACCCCCTCATGAACACTGAAGCTTTCTTT
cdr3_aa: CASRRDPLMNTEAFF

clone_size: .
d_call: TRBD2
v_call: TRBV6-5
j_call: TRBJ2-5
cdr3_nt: TGTGCCAGCAGTTACCCAGGACTAGCGGGGACGAAGTACTTC
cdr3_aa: CASSYPGLAGTKYF

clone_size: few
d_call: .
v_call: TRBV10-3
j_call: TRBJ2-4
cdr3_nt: TGTGCCACCACCCCAGGGATCACGGGGAACATTCAGTACTTC
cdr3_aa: CATTPGITGNIQYF

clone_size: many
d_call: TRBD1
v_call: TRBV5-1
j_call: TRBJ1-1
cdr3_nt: TGCGCCAGCAGCATCAGGGGGGACGGCACTGAAGCTTTCTTT
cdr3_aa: CASSIRGDGTEAFF

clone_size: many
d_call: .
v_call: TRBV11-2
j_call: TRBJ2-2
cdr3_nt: TGTGCCGGCAGCTTCCTCGGGGGCACCGGGGAGCTGTTTTTT
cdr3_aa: CAGSFLGGTGELFF

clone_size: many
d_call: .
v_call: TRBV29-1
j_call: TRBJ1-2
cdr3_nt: TGCAGCGTTGTAGGGCAGGAGTATGGCTACACCTTC
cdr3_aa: CSVVGQEYGYTF

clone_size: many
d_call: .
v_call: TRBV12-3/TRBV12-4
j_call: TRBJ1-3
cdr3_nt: TGTGCCAGCAGTTTCCGGGGACCCTCAAGGGGAAACACCATATATTTT
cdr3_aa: CASSFRGPSRGNTIYF

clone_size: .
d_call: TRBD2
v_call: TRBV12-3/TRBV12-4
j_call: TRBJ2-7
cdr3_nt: TGTGCCAGCAGCCGTCAAGCGGGGTCCTACGAGCAGTACTTC
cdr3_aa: CASSRQAGSYEQYF

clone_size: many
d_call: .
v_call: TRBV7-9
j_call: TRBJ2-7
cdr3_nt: TGTGCCAGCAGCTTTTCGGCGGACAGCTCCTACGAGCAGTACTTC
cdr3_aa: CASSFSADSSYEQYF

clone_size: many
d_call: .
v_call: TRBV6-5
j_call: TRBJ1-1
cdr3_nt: TGTGCCAGCAGTTACACCAATGCTAACACTGAAGCTTTCTTT
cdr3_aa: CASSYTNANTEAFF

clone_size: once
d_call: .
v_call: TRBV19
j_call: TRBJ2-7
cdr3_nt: TGTGCCAGTAGCTCCGGGACCCTCTACGAGCAGTACTTC
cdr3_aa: CASSSGTLYEQYF

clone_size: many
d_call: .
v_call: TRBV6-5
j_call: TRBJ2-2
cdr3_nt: TGTGCCAGCAGTTTACGATTGGAGGTGGTGACCGGGGAGCTGTTTTTT
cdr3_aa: CASSLRLEVVTGELFF

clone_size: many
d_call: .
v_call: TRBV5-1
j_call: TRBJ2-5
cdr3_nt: TGCGCCAGCAGCTTAGACACAGGGCCACGCGATAGGGCAGGAGAGACCCAGTACTTC
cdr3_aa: CASSLDTGPRDRAGETQYF

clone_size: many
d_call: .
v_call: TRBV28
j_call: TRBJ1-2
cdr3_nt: TGTGCCAGCAGTTTAGTGAGGGGACCTATTGGCTACACCTTC
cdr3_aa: CASSLVRGPIGYTF

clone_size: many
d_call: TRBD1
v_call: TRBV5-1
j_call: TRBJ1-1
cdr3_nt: TGCGCCAGCGGGACCACAGGGGGCACTGAAGCTTTCTTT
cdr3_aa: CASGTTGGTEAFF

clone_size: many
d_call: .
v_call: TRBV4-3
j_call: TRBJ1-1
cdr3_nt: TGCGCCAGCAGCCAAGGGTTCCTTAGGGAGACTGAAGCTTTCTTT
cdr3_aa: CASSQGFLRETEAFF

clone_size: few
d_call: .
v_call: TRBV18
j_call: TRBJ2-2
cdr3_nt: TGTGCCAGCTCACCAAATAGCGCAGTACAGACCGGGGAGCTGTTTTTT
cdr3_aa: CASSPNSAVQTGELFF

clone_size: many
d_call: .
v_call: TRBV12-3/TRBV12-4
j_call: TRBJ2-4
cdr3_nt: TGTGCCAGCAGTTTGGGGCAGGGCTTGGCCAAAAACATTCAGTACTTC
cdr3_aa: CASSLGQGLAKNIQYF

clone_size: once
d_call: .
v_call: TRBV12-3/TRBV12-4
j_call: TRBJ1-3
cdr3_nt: TGTGCCAGCACCCTCTGGCGGGTCCTCGGAAACACCATATATTTT
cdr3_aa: CASTLWRVLGNTIYF

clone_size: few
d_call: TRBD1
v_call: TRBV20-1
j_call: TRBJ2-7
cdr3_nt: TGCAGTGCCCCGGGACAGGGGCTCTACGAGCAGTACTTC
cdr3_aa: CSAPGQGLYEQYF

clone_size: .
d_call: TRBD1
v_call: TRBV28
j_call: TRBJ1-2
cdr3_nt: TGTGCCAGCAGTTCCCTCGGGACAGAGGGGGACTATGGCTACACCTTC
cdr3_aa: CASSSLGTEGDYGYTF

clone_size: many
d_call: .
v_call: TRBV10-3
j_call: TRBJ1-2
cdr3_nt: TGTGCCATCCTCCGGGTACAGGCCTCTAACTATGGCTACACCTTC
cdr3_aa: CAILRVQASNYGYTF

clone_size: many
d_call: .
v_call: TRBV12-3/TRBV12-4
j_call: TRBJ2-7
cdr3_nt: TGTGCCAGCAGTTTAGGGATAAGAGCCGGGGACGAGCAGTACTTC
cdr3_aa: CASSLGIRAGDEQYF

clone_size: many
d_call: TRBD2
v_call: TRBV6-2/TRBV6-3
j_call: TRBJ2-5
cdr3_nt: TGTGCCAGCAGTAAACAGACTAGCTGGAGGGAGACCCAGTACTTC
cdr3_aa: CASSKQTSWRETQYF

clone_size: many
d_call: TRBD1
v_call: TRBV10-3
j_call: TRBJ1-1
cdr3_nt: TGTGCCATCAGTGGGGGGACAGGGGGTCGCGCTGAAGCTTTCTTT
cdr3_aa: CAISGGTGGRAEAFF

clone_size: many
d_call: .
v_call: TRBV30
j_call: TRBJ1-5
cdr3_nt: TGTGCCTGGAGTGGACAGAGTAGCAATCAGCCCCAGCATTTT
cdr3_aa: CAWSGQSSNQPQHF

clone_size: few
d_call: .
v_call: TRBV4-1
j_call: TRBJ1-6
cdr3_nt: TGCGCCAGCAGCCAAGATCCACATCGGGGGCCCGGATATAATTCACCCCTCCACTTT
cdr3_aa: CASSQDPHRGPGYNSPLHF

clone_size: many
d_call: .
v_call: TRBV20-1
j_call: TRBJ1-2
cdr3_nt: TGCAGTGCTAGAGACGGGGGGACATCCTTTTTAAGGGGCTACACCTTC
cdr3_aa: CSARDGGTSFLRGYTF

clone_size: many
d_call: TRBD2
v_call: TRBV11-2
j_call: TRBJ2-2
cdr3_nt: TGTGCCAGCAGCCCGTATTTTGGGGCAGGGAGGGCCGGGGAGCTGTTTTTT
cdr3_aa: CASSPYFGAGRAGELFF